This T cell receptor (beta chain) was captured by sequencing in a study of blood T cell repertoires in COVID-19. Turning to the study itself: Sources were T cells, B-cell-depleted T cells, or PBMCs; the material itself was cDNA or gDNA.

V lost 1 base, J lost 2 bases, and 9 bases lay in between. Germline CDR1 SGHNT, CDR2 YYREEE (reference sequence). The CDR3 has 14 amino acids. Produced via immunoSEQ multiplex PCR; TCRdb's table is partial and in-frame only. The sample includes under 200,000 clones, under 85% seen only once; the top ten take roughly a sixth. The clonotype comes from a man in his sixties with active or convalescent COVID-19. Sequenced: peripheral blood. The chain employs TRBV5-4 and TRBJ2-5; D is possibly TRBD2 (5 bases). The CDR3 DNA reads TGTGCCAGCAGCTTGAGGCGCGGGCAAGAGACCCAGTACTTC. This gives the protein CASSLRRGQETQYF.